Listed below are T cell receptor beta chains from one sample, sequenced in a study of cytomegalovirus exposure and HLA in healthy donors. The table came from immunoSEQ multiplex PCR; TCRdb's copy has only in-frame clones and leaves some out. The table lists about 140,000 clones, 80% of them singletons. Sequences were obtained from PBMCs. These receptors all come from a man between 45 and 60 years old in good health and CMV-seronegative. Both conserved end residues are part of each CDR3. D genes are given only for firm matches. The size entry is marked missing in some rows and otherwise reads once, few, many or a size class.

clone_size j_call d_call v_call cdr3_aa cdr3_nt
- TRBJ2-1 - TRBV9 CASSAAGIYNEQFF TGTGCCAGCAGCGCAGCCGGGATCTACAATGAGCAGTTCTTC
- TRBJ1-1 - TRBV6-6 CASSPGNTEAFF TGTGCCAGCAGTCCAGGGAACACTGAAGCTTTCTTT
- TRBJ2-1 TRBD2 TRBV11-1 CASSYLAGSSSYNEQFF TGTGCCAGCAGCTACCTAGCGGGATCTAGCTCCTACAATGAGCAGTTCTTC
once TRBJ2-7 - TRBV6-5 CASSYDSDKSSYEQYF TGTGCCAGCAGTTATGACAGTGATAAGAGCTCCTACGAGCAGTACTTC
- TRBJ2-7 - TRBV30 CAWSGLGGTYEQYF TGTGCCTGGAGCGGACTGGGCGGGACCTACGAGCAGTACTTC
- TRBJ1-3 - TRBV7-9 CASTLSGNTIYF TGTGCCAGCACCCTCTCTGGAAACACCATATATTTT
- TRBJ1-2 - TRBV2 CASTELPRGYTF TGTGCCAGCACTGAACTCCCGAGGGGCTACACCTTC
once TRBJ1-2 - TRBV19 CASSIGGGSAYGYTF TGTGCCAGTAGTATAGGCGGGGGCTCTGCCTATGGCTACACCTTC
- TRBJ2-5 TRBD1 TRBV5-1 CASSLVGGYQETQYF TGCGCCAGCAGCTTGGTAGGGGGCTACCAAGAGACCCAGTACTTC
- TRBJ2-1 - TRBV5-1 CASSFSRGRYNEQFF TGCGCCAGCAGCTTTAGTAGGGGGAGATACAATGAGCAGTTCTTC
- TRBJ2-3 - TRBV7-3 CASSFLHSGDTQYF TGTGCCAGCAGCTTCCTTCACTCCGGAGATACGCAGTATTTT
- TRBJ1-4 - TRBV7-8 CASSRTGARANEKLFF TGTGCCAGCAGCCGAACAGGCGCCAGGGCTAATGAAAAACTGTTTTTT
- TRBJ2-1 - TRBV9 CASSVEGLPYNEQFF TGTGCCAGCAGCGTAGAGGGACTCCCCTACAATGAGCAGTTCTTC
- TRBJ2-3 - TRBV30 CAWSGRSTDTQYF TGTGCCTGGAGTGGGAGGAGCACAGATACGCAGTATTTT
few TRBJ2-6 - TRBV12-5 CASGLSAGAGANVLTF TGTGCTAGTGGTTTGTCTGCAGGGGCTGGGGCCAACGTCCTGACTTTC
- TRBJ2-7 - TRBV5-3 CARRPHRYEQYF TGTGCCAGAAGGCCTCACAGGTACGAGCAGTACTTC
- TRBJ1-6 - TRBV7-9 CASSLAASSSPLHF TGTGCCAGCAGCTTAGCGGCCAGTTCGTCACCCCTCCACTTT
- TRBJ2-5 - TRBV6-5 CASRPLGGQKETQYF TGTGCCAGCAGGCCACTAGGCGGGCAGAAAGAGACCCAGTACTTC
few TRBJ1-2 - TRBV6-5 CASSYRSIGYGYTF TGTGCCAGCAGTTACCGTAGTATCGGGTATGGCTACACCTTC
- TRBJ2-1 - TRBV7-9 CASSSSTANEQFF TGTGCCAGCAGCTCGTCGACTGCCAATGAGCAGTTCTTC
- TRBJ2-5 TRBD2 TRBV10-2 CASSEFVGLAQETQYF TGCGCCAGCAGTGAGTTTGTAGGACTAGCGCAAGAGACCCAGTACTTC
- TRBJ2-1 TRBD2 TRBV5-1 CASSWTSGVGNEQFF TGCGCCAGCAGCTGGACTAGCGGGGTTGGCAATGAGCAGTTCTTC
- TRBJ1-2 - TRBV6-5 CASSYQGRRGYTF TGTGCCAGCAGTTATCAGGGCCGACGCGGCTACACCTTC
- TRBJ2-1 TRBD2 TRBV4-2 CASSHTLSGSSYNEQFF TGTGCCAGCAGCCATACCCTTAGCGGGAGCTCCTACAATGAGCAGTTCTTC
- TRBJ1-1 TRBD1 TRBV2 CASGRGLVTEAFF TGTGCCAGCGGCAGGGGGCTCGTCACTGAAGCTTTCTTT
- TRBJ2-2 - TRBV10-2 CASSEFSGGTGELFF TGCGCCAGCAGTGAGTTTAGCGGAGGAACCGGGGAGCTGTTTTTT
- TRBJ1-5 TRBD1 TRBV2 CASSVPGQRRQPQHF TGTGCCAGCAGTGTTCCGGGACAGAGGCGGCAGCCCCAGCATTTT
- TRBJ2-3 TRBD2 TRBV5-1 CASSPGLVRSFTDTQYF TGCGCCAGCAGCCCCGGACTAGTCCGTTCCTTCACAGATACGCAGTATTTT